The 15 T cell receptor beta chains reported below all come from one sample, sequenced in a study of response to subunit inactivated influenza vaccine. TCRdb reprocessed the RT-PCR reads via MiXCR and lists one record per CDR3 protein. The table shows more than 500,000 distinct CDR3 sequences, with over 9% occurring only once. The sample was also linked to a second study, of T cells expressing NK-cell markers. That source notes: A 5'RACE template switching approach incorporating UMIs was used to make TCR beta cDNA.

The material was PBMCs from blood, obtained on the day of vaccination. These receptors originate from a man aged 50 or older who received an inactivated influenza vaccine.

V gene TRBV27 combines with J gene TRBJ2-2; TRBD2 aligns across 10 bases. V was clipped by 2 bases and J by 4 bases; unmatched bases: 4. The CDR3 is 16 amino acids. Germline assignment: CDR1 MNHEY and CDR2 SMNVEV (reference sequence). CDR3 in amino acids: CASSLLAGVVTGELFF. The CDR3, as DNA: TGTGCCAGCAGTTTACTAGCGGGAGTGGTCACCGGGGAGCTGTTTTTT.

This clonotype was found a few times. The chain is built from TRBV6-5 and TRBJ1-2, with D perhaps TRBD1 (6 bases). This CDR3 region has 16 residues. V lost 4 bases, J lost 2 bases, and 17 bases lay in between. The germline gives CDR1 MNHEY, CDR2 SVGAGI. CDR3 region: CASSSTGTRINYGYTF. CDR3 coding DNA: TGTGCCAGCAGTTCAACCGGGACACGGATAAACTATGGCTACACCTTC.

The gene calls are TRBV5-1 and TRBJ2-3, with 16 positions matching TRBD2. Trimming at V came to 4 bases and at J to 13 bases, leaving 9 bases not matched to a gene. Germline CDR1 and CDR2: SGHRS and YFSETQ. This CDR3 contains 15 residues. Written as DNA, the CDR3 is TGCGCCAGCAGCGAGGGGACTAGCGGGGGGGCCTTAAAGTATTTT. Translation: CASSEGTSGGALKYF.

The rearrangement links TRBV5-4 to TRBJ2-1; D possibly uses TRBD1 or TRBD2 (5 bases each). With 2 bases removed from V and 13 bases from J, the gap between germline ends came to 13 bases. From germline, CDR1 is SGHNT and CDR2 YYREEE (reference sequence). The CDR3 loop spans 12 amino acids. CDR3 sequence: CASSFSMGEQFF. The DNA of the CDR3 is TGTGCCAGCAGCTTCTCCATGGGGGAACAGTTCTTC.

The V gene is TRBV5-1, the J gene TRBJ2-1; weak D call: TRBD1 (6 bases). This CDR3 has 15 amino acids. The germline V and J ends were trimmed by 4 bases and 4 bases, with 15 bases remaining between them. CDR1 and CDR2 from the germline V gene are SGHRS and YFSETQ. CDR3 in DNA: TGCGCCAGCAGCCTCGGACAGTTGGGATACAATGAGCAGTTCTTC. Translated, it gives CASSLGQLGYNEQFF.

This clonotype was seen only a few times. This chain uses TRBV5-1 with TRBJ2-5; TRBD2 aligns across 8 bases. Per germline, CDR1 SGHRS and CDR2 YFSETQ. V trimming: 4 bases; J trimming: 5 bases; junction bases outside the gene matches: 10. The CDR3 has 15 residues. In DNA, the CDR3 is TGCGCCAGCAGCAAGGGACTAGGGCCCCAGGAGACCCAGTACTTC. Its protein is CASSKGLGPQETQYF.

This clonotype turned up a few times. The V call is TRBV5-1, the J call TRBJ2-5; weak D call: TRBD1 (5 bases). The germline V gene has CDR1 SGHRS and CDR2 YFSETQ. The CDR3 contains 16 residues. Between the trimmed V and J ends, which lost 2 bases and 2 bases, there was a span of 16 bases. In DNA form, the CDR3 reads TGCGCCAGCAGCTTCCAGACAGATTATGGGCAAGAGACCCAGTACTTC. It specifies CASSFQTDYGQETQYF.

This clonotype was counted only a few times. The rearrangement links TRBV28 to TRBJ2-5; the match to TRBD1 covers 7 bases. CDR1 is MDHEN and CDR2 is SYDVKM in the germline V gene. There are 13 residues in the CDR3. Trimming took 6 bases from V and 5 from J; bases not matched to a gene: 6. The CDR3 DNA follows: TGTGCCAGCAGCTCAGGGGGAAGGGAGACCCAGTACTTC. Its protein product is CASSSGGRETQYF.

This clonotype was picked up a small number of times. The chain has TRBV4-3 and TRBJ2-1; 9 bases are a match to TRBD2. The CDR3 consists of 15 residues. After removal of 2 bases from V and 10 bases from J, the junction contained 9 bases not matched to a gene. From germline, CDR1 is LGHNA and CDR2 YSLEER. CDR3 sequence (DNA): TGCGCCAGCAGCCAAATGGCGGGGGGGCCCTTAGAGCAGTTCTTC. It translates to CASSQMAGGPLEQFF.

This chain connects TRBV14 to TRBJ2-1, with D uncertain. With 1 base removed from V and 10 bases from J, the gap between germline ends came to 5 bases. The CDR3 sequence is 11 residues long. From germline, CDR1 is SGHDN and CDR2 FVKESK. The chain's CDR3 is CASSQVAEQFF. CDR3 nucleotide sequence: TGTGCCAGCAGCCAAGTCGCAGAGCAGTTCTTC.

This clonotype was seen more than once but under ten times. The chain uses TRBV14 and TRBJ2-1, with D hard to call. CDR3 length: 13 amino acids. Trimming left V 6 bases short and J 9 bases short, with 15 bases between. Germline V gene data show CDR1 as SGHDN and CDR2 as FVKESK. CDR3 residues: CASRPVETVEQFF. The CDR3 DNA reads TGTGCCAGCAGACCCGTCGAGACGGTTGAGCAGTTCTTC.

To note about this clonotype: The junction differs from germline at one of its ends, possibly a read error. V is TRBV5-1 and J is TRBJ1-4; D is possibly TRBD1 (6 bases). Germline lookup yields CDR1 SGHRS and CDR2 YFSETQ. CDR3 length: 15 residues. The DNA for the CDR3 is TGCGCCAGCAGCTTGTGGGGGGCAACTGATGAAAAACTGTTTTTT. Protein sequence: CASSLWGATDEKLFF.

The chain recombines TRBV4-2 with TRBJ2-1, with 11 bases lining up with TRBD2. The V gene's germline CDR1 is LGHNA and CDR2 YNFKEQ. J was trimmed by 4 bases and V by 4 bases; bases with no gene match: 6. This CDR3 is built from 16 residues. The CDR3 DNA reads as TGTGCCAGCAGCCCAGAATTAGCGGGGGGGTACAATGAGCAGTTCTTC. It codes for CASSPELAGGYNEQFF.

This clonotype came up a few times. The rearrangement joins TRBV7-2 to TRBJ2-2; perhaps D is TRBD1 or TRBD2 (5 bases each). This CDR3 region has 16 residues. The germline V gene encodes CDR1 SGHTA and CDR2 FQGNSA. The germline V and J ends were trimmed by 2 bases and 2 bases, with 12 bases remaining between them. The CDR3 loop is CASSLTLGANTGELFF. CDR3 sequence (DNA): TGTGCCAGCAGCTTAACACTCGGGGCTAACACCGGGGAGCTGTTTTTT.

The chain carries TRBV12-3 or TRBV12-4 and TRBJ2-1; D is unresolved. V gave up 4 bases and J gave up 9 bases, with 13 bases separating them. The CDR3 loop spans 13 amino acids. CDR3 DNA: TGTGCCAGCAGTTCCGGGCCCCCCGGTGAGCAGTTCTTC. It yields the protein CASSSGPPGEQFF.